This T cell receptor (beta chain) was observed in a study of cytomegalovirus exposure and HLA in healthy donors. Study at large: Roughly 180 million T cells yielded some 120 million unique TCR beta sequences in earlier analysis.

V was shortened by 3 bases and J by 4 bases, with 9 bases between the two germline ends. CDR3 length: 13 amino acids. Germline V gene lookup returns CDR1 LNHDA and CDR2 SQIVND (reference sequence). 13 Jbeta primers and 60 Vbeta primers were used for the PCR. Using immunoSEQ multiplex PCR, the repertoire was profiled, and TCRdb retains in-frame clones only, with some absent. The sample lists about 150,000 clones; around four fifths were seen once. The receptor comes from a woman in her thirties in good health and CMV-seronegative. Material: PBMCs. The V gene is TRBV19, the J gene TRBJ1-1; D uncertain. CDR3 region: CASSMARGTEAFF. The CDR3 nucleotides are TGTGCCAGTAGTATGGCCCGGGGCACTGAAGCTTTCTTT.